The rows below give T cell receptor beta chains drawn from one sample of a study of T cells in localized non-small cell lung cancer. Using immunoSEQ multiplex PCR, the repertoire was profiled, and TCRdb retains in-frame clones only, with some absent. The sample consists of more than 45,000 clones, roughly 89% of them appearing once. Sequencing used peripheral blood, obtained before any cancer treatment. The receptors come from a male donor at least 60 years old with stage III squamous cell lung carcinoma. The CDR3 runs from the conserved cysteine through the conserved F or W. The D gene is left open where the match is weak. A row's size may be missing; if present it is once, few, many or a size class.

clone_size d_call j_call v_call cdr3_nt cdr3_aa
. TRBD2 TRBJ2-7 TRBV9 TGTGCCAGCAGCGTAGGCAGCGGGGGGTTTGGTGAGCAGTACTTC CASSVGSGGFGEQYF
. TRBD1 TRBJ2-5 TRBV9 TGTGCCAGCAGCGTAGCTGGGGACAGCTTCGAGACCCAGTACTTC CASSVAGDSFETQYF
. . TRBJ1-1 TRBV5-1 TGCGCCAGCAGCTTATATACAGGGCAACCTGAAGCTTTCTTT CASSLYTGQPEAFF
. TRBD1 TRBJ1-5 TRBV4-2 TGTGCCAGCAGCCAAGATCCAGTGGACAGGGGGGGTTATTCTCAGCCCCAGCATTTT CASSQDPVDRGGYSQPQHF
few TRBD2 TRBJ2-7 TRBV7-9 TGTGCCAGCAGCTTAACTAGCGGTAGAGCTACCTCCTTCTACTTC CASSLTSGRATSFYF
. . TRBJ1-1 TRBV4-1 TGCGCCAGCAGCCAAGTCCTGTACACTGAAGCTTTCTTT CASSQVLYTEAFF
once TRBD1 TRBJ1-4 TRBV4-1 TGCGCCAGCAGCTTGAGGACAGGGGTTAATGAAAAACTGTTTTTT CASSLRTGVNEKLFF
. . TRBJ2-2 TRBV7-7 TGTGCCAGCAGCCCTGGCCGATCCGGGGAGCTGTTTTTT CASSPGRSGELFF
. . TRBJ1-5 TRBV9 TGTGCCAGCAGCGTAACAGGGCAGGGTCAGCCCCAGCATTTT CASSVTGQGQPQHF
medium-sized . TRBJ2-5 TRBV29-1 TGCAGCGTTGAAGATAGGGTCGGAGGGGCCCAGTACTTC CSVEDRVGGAQYF
once . TRBJ1-1 TRBV6-5 TGTGCCAGCAGTTACGCTGGGTGGCGGACTGAAGCCTTCTTT CASSYAGWRTEAFF
. . TRBJ1-1 TRBV2 TGTGCCAGCACTCAGGACCAGAACACTGAAGCTTTCTTT CASTQDQNTEAFF
. . TRBJ1-2 TRBV20-1 TGCAGTGCTTCGGGGGCGCAAGGCTACACCTTC CSASGAQGYTF
. . TRBJ1-2 TRBV20-1 TGCAGTGCTAAATCCAACGGCTACACCTTC CSAKSNGYTF
. . TRBJ2-3 TRBV6-5 TGTGCCAGCAGTCCGGGACTCCCCACAGATACGCAGTATTTT CASSPGLPTDTQYF
. TRBD2 TRBJ2-5 TRBV7-9 TGTGCCAGCAGCCCCGACGCGGGAGGGGCTTCCCAAGAGACCCAGTACTTC CASSPDAGGASQETQYF
few TRBD1 TRBJ1-4 TRBV4-1 TGCGCCAGCAGCCCCGGGACAGGATCCGAAAAACTGTTTTTT CASSPGTGSEKLFF
. TRBD1 TRBJ2-6 TRBV5-4 TGTGCCAGCAGCTTGGCTGGGTGGGGACAGCAATCTGGGGCCAACGTCCTGACTTTC CASSLAGWGQQSGANVLTF
. . TRBJ2-3 TRBV29-1 TGCAGCGTTGGGGATCTAGCTACGCAGTATTTT CSVGDLATQYF
. TRBD2 TRBJ2-7 TRBV7-2 TGTGCCAGCAGCTTCCGGACTAGCGGGAGCTACGAGCAGTACTTC CASSFRTSGSYEQYF
. . TRBJ1-2 TRBV2 TGTGCCAGCAGTGAATTGGGGGGAAAGGGCTATGGCTACACCTTC CASSELGGKGYGYTF
. TRBD1 TRBJ2-2 TRBV5-6 TGTGCCAGCAGCCGGGGACAGGGGTTAACCGGGGAGCTGTTTTTT CASSRGQGLTGELFF
. . TRBJ1-2 TRBV18 TGTGCCAGCTCAAAGAAACGACCTCGAGAGGCTGATAACTATGGCTACACCTTC CASSKKRPREADNYGYTF
. . TRBJ1-2 TRBV7-2 TGTGCCAGCAGCCCTTACCCTGCAGGGCGCGGGGGCTATGGCTACACCTTC CASSPYPAGRGGYGYTF
. TRBD1 TRBJ2-5 TRBV11-2 TGTGCCAGCAGCTCTTGGACAGGGCCGGAGACCCAGTACTTC CASSSWTGPETQYF
. TRBD2 TRBJ2-1 TRBV7-9 TGTGCCAGCAGCTCGACTAGCGGGGGGGCCTACAATGAGCAGTTCTTC CASSSTSGGAYNEQFF
. TRBD2 TRBJ2-5 TRBV4-2 TGTGCCAGCAGCCAGGACGCGGGAGGGCAGTACTTC CASSQDAGGQYF
. . TRBJ2-5 TRBV27 TGTGCCAGCAGTTCACCGGGCTTTTTGACCCAGTACTTC CASSSPGFLTQYF
few . TRBJ1-2 TRBV9 TGTGCCAGCAGCGTAGAAGGCGGGCCTCCCTATGGCTACACCTTC CASSVEGGPPYGYTF
. . TRBJ2-3 TRBV7-8 TGTGCCAGCAGCACTCGAACAGATACGCAGTATTTT CASSTRTDTQYF
. TRBD1 TRBJ1-4 TRBV19 TGTGCCAGTAGCCTATTCCCGGGGACAGGGAATGAAAAACTGTTTTTT CASSLFPGTGNEKLFF
. TRBD2 TRBJ2-5 TRBV10-3 TGTGCCATCAGTAGCGGGGCCGCCCTGGAGACCCAGTACTTC CAISSGAALETQYF
. . TRBJ1-2 TRBV9 TGTGCCAGCAGCGTACGGGATTATGGCTACACCTTC CASSVRDYGYTF
. . TRBJ1-5 TRBV5-6 TGTGCCAGCAGCTCCTATAGCAATCAGCCCCAGCATTTT CASSSYSNQPQHF
. . TRBJ1-1 TRBV6-5 TGTGCCAGCAGTTACGGCAGTCTTAGTGTGAACACTGAAGCTTTCTTT CASSYGSLSVNTEAFF
. TRBD1 TRBJ1-5 TRBV18 TGTGCCAGCTCACCGACAGGGGATCAGCCCCAGCATTTT CASSPTGDQPQHF
. . TRBJ2-2 TRBV6-1 TGTGCCAGCAGTGAAGGGGTGGTGCCCGGGGAGCTGTTTTTT CASSEGVVPGELFF
once . TRBJ1-6 TRBV19 TGTGCCAGTAGTAAAGACAGCTATAATTCACCCCTCCACTTT CASSKDSYNSPLHF
. . TRBJ2-5 TRBV29-1 TGCAGCGTTGAACCTATTCCGGGGGGCCCGCAAGAGACCCAGTACTTC CSVEPIPGGPQETQYF
once . TRBJ1-2 TRBV7-2 TGTGCCAGCAGCTCAGGATGGGACCTCGGGAGCTACACCTTC CASSSGWDLGSYTF
. TRBD1 TRBJ1-2 TRBV5-4 TGTGCCAGCAGTTCCCGGGACAGGCGGTCCGGCTACACCTTC CASSSRDRRSGYTF
. TRBD1 TRBJ1-5 TRBV6-7 TGTGCCAGCAGTTACTCGTGGACAGGGGACACCAATCAGCCCCAGCATTTT CASSYSWTGDTNQPQHF
. . TRBJ1-1 TRBV19 TGTGCCAGTCACCACCCTAACACTGAAGCTTTCTTT CASHHPNTEAFF
once . TRBJ2-7 TRBV7-9 TGTGCCAGCAGCTTAGCCGGGGTAGACGAGCAGTACTTC CASSLAGVDEQYF